The source of this T cell receptor (beta chain) is a study of T cell repertoires in cytomegalovirus infection. About the study: Public TCR beta signatures provided an indication of both CMV infection and a matching HLA type. The study, taken as a whole, reports: HLA-C-restricted CMV clonotypes gave the most frequent clonotype in two of eight donors.

This clonotype was seen a handful of times. Its specificity is not known. TCRdb independently ran MiXCR on the reads; one entry per CDR3 protein. The profile shows hundreds of thousands of distinct CDR3 sequences, over 7.5% of them singletons. This CDR3 has 15 residues. Trimming stripped 0 bases from V and 4 bases from J, with 12 bases between. The germline V gene encodes CDR1 SEHNR and CDR2 FQNEAQ (reference sequence). This sequence originates from a human donor in good health (CMV status not recorded). Some clones in this sample may be carry-over from other donors' samples. Sequencing was performed on PBMCs. The V call is TRBV7-9, the J call TRBJ1-2; D gene unclear. The CDR3: CASSLAFGLGYGYTF. For the CDR3, the DNA is TGTGCCAGCAGCTTAGCGTTCGGTCTGGGCTATGGCTACACCTTC.